These 30 T cell receptor beta chains share one sample of origin, sequenced in a study of blood T cell repertoires in COVID-19. The protocol was immunoSEQ multiplex PCR, while the TCRdb copy is restricted to in-frame clones and leaves out a portion. The table lists approximately 170,000 clones, more than 65% of them singletons, with about 11% in the top ten. The sequenced material came from peripheral blood. The receptors here all came from a man aged 65 to 79 with active or convalescent COVID-19.

This chain uses TRBV11-3 with TRBJ1-4; 11 bases match TRBD1. CDR3 length: 18 residues. V lost 1 base to trimming and J lost 3 bases; unmatched junction nucleotides: 7. Germline V CDR1 and CDR2: SGHNT, YENEEA. CDR3 sequence reads: CASSLAGQGVSANEKLFF. The CDR3 region has the DNA TGTGCCAGCAGCTTAGCGGGACAGGGGGTAAGTGCTAATGAAAAACTGTTTTTT.

A note on this clone: Other DNA sequences in this specimen translate into the identical CDR3. The rearrangement joins TRBV28 to TRBJ1-4, with 8 bases matching TRBD1. The germline V gene encodes CDR1 MDHEN and CDR2 SYDVKM. This CDR3 spans 14 amino acids. J lost 7 bases, V lost 2 bases, and 3 bases had no gene match. The CDR3 DNA reads TGTGCCAGCAGTTTAGGCAGGGGGCGTGAAAAACTGTTTTTT. Protein: CASSLGRGREKLFF.

CDR3 nucleotides: TGTGCCACCAGCAGGGACACCTCTAACTATGGCTACACCTTC. This codes for CATSRDTSNYGYTF. The chain links TRBV15 to TRBJ1-2; tentatively, D is TRBD1 (5 bases). Germline lookup yields CDR1 LNHNV and CDR2 YYDKDF (reference sequence). The CDR3 is 14 amino acids. V was trimmed by 3 bases and J by 0 bases, leaving 8 bases between them.

The genes are TRBV28 and TRBJ2-5; 9 bases are shared with TRBD1. The CDR3 sequence is 13 residues long. Germline V gene data show CDR1 as MDHEN and CDR2 as SYDVKM. With V trimmed by 6 bases and J by 4 bases, 3 bases remained unmatched. The CDR3: CASRQGAGETQYF. The CDR3 DNA sequence: TGTGCCAGCAGACAGGGGGCAGGAGAGACCCAGTACTTC.

This clone appeared a single time. This chain links TRBV2 with TRBJ2-7, with D perhaps TRBD2 (5 bases). The CDR3 totals 13 residues. Trimming took off 6 bases at V and 3 bases at J, with 12 bases between the two ends. Germline V gene lookup returns CDR1 SNHLY and CDR2 FYNNEI. The CDR3 region is CASSGTGGYEQYF. In nucleotides, the CDR3 is TGTGCCAGCAGCGGAACCGGAGGCTACGAGCAGTACTTC.

V and J are TRBV6-1 and TRBJ2-1, with 7 bases identical to TRBD1. V lost 2 bases, J lost 3 bases, and 4 bases stayed unmatched. This CDR3 is built from 15 residues. From germline, CDR1 is MNHNS and CDR2 SASEGT. The CDR3 DNA follows: TGTGCCAGCAGTGAACAGGGGGAGATCTACAATGAGCAGTTCTTC. Amino acid sequence: CASSEQGEIYNEQFF.

The count of this clone is one. The chain recombines TRBV6-5 with TRBJ1-1; 11 nucleotides align to TRBD1. Germline CDR1 reads MNHEY; CDR2 reads SVGAGI. The J segment lost 8 bases and the V segment lost 0 bases, leaving 5 bases of the junction unmatched. This CDR3 comprises 15 residues. The CDR3 region has the DNA TGTGCCAGCAGTTACTCCGGACAGGGGGCTTTCGAAGCTTTCTTT. Translation: CASSYSGQGAFEAFF.

This chain uses TRBV3-1 (or the pseudogene TRBV3-2) with TRBJ2-7, with TRBD2 as a possible D gene (6 bases). CDR3 length: 15 residues. The germline CDR1 and CDR2 sequences are LGHDT and YNNKEL (reference sequence). V lost 0 bases and J lost 6, with 15 bases in between. The CDR3 region has the DNA TGTGCCAGCAGCCAAGATCCGATCGGGAGTTCCGAGCAGTACTTC. Translating it yields CASSQDPIGSSEQYF.

The chain employs TRBV2 and TRBJ1-4; D unclear. CDR1 is SNHLY and CDR2 is FYNNEI in the germline V gene. This CDR3 comprises 13 residues. The germline V and J ends were trimmed by 6 bases and 3 bases, with 8 bases remaining between them. The CDR3: CASRGGSNEKLFF. CDR3 coding DNA: TGTGCCAGCAGAGGAGGGTCTAATGAAAAACTGTTTTTT.

The chain has TRBV3-1 (or the pseudogene TRBV3-2) and TRBJ2-4; 8 nucleotides match TRBD2. CDR3 length: 18 residues. V was clipped by 4 bases and J by 0 bases; unmatched bases: 11. Per germline, CDR1 LGHDT and CDR2 YNNKEL (reference sequence). CDR3 sequence reads: CASSPTALLAVAKNIQYF. CDR3 sequence (DNA): TGTGCCAGCAGCCCCACTGCACTACTAGCGGTAGCCAAAAACATTCAGTACTTC.

In the case of this clone: At one end, the junction sequence differs from germline, possibly due to a read error. The rearrangement joins TRBV7-2 to TRBJ1-6, with a tentative D call TRBD1 (5 bases). The germline V gene has CDR1 SGHTA and CDR2 FQGNSA. CDR3 size: 16 residues. This chain's CDR3 is CASTLDSPTYNSPLHF. The CDR3 coding sequence is TGTGCCAGCACCTTAGACAGCCCGACCTATAATTCACCCCTCCACTTT.

The chain's CDR3 is CASSLERGPPYF. The DNA of the CDR3 is TGTGCCAGCAGCTTGGAGAGGGGGCCCCCGTACTTC. The chain joins TRBV5-8 to TRBJ2-4; TRBD1 agrees at 7 bases. V lost 0 bases and J lost 15; bases outside the gene matches: 6. This CDR3 has 12 amino acids. Germline CDR1 and CDR2: SGHTS and YDEGEE.

The chain couples TRBV27 to TRBJ1-6; D is possibly TRBD1 (5 bases). The length of the CDR3 is 17 residues. The germline V gene encodes CDR1 MNHEY and CDR2 SMNVEV (reference sequence). Trimming took off 8 bases at V and 7 bases at J, with 24 bases between the two ends. The CDR3 DNA reads TGTGCCAGCCAAAGAGCCGGACCGGGACTGATCAATTCACCCCTCCACTTT. Amino acid sequence: CASQRAGPGLINSPLHF.

The V call is TRBV7-9, the J call TRBJ1-3; TRBD1 might be the D (5 bases). V gave up 5 bases and J gave up 0 bases, with 17 bases separating them. CDR1 is SEHNR, CDR2 FQNEAQ, per germline (reference sequence). The CDR3 is made up of 17 amino acids. The DNA for the CDR3 is TGTGCCAGCAGCCCCTGGGGGGACGGCTCCTCTGGAAACACCATATATTTT. It encodes CASSPWGDGSSGNTIYF.

This clone was seen more than once but under ten times. This sequence joins TRBV7-3 and TRBJ1-5, with a tentative D call TRBD1 (6 bases). Germline loops: CDR1 SGHTA, CDR2 FQGTGA. V lost 5 bases to trimming and J lost 5 bases, with 10 bases between them. The CDR3 contains 13 residues. The CDR3 sequence: CASSVGAYQPQHF. CDR3 bases: TGTGCCAGCAGCGTGGGGGCTTATCAGCCCCAGCATTTT.

This clone was found once. This sample also contains other DNA sequences that code for the same CDR3. CDR3 protein: CASSQAGQGANTEAFF. The CDR3 region has the DNA TGCGCCAGCAGCCAAGCCGGACAGGGAGCAAACACTGAAGCTTTCTTT. The chain uses TRBV4-3 and TRBJ1-1, with 8 bases that match TRBD1. The CDR3 covers 16 residues. With V trimmed by 1 base and J by 2 bases, 6 bases remained unmatched. Germline CDR1 LGHNA, CDR2 YSLEER.

The chain uses TRBV10-3 and TRBJ2-3, with TRBD1 matching over 7 bases. Germline trimming cut 7 bases from V and 4 bases from J; bases unmatched to any gene: 5. Germline-derived CDR1 and CDR2 are ENHRY and SYGVKD. CDR3 size: 13 residues. In nucleotides, the CDR3 is TGTGCCATCAACAGGGGCTCACCAGATACGCAGTATTTT. This encodes CAINRGSPDTQYF.

There are a few counts of this clone. The rearrangement links TRBV19 to TRBJ1-6; D unresolved. The CDR3 is 13 residues long. The V end was cut by 5 bases, the J end by 7 bases, with 9 bases between. Germline CDR1 reads LNHDA; CDR2 reads SQIVND (reference sequence). The DNA for the CDR3 is TGTGCCAGTAGTCTCACAGCAAATTCACCCCTCCACTTT. Protein: CASSLTANSPLHF.

The V gene is TRBV4-1, the J gene TRBJ2-5, with D maybe TRBD1 (5 bases). Germline values: CDR1 MGHRA, CDR2 YSYEKL. This CDR3 is 13 amino acids long. V lost 1 base to trimming and J lost 5 bases, with 8 bases between them. CDR3 protein: CASSQGTSETQYF. CDR3 in DNA: TGCGCCAGCAGCCAAGGGACAAGTGAGACCCAGTACTTC.

V gene TRBV29-1 combines with J gene TRBJ1-1, with 9 bases that match TRBD1. Germline CDR1 SQVTM, CDR2 ANQGSEA. CDR3 size: 13 residues. J gave up 5 bases and V 4 bases, and 5 bases lay outside the gene matches. Here the CDR3 reads CSVVGTGWTEAFF. The CDR3 nucleotides are TGCAGCGTTGTAGGGACAGGGTGGACTGAAGCTTTCTTT.

This clone was recorded once. The chain combines TRBV7-2 with TRBJ2-1; 9 bases are shared with TRBD2. V gave up 6 bases and J gave up 6 bases; unmatched junction bases: 9. The germline gives CDR1 SGHTA, CDR2 FQGNSA. The CDR3 loop spans 15 amino acids. CDR3 nucleotide sequence: TGTGCCAGCAGGGGGGGGAGACTAGCGGTCAATGAGCAGTTCTTC. Translation: CASRGGRLAVNEQFF.

The rearrangement joins TRBV5-1 to TRBJ2-3; 10 bases align to TRBD1. Germline loops: CDR1 SGHRS, CDR2 YFSETQ. There are 16 residues in the CDR3. V lost 4 bases and J lost 5; bases outside the gene matches: 10. CDR3 loop: CASSPLDRGDIDTQYF. Here the CDR3 DNA reads TGCGCCAGCAGCCCCCTGGACAGGGGGGATATAGATACGCAGTATTTT.

The chain has TRBV7-3 and TRBJ2-1; 11 bases align to TRBD1. Trimming cost V 5 bases and J 5 bases; bases outside gene matches: 11. CDR1 is SGHTA and CDR2 is FQGTGA in the germline V gene. The CDR3 length is 17 residues. This CDR3 reads CASSPRSGQGGHNEQFF. CDR3 coding DNA: TGTGCCAGCAGCCCAAGATCGGGACAGGGGGGCCACAATGAGCAGTTCTTC.

The CDR3 sequence is CASSYPPVGETQYF. For the CDR3, the DNA is TGTGCCAGCAGTTACCCCCCGGTCGGAGAGACCCAGTACTTC. The rearrangement joins TRBV6-2 or TRBV6-3 to TRBJ2-5; the D is unclear. There are 14 residues in the CDR3. V lost 2 bases to trimming and J lost 4 bases, with 11 bases between them. The germline V gene encodes CDR1 MNHEY and CDR2 SVGEGT.

This chain connects TRBV20-1 to TRBJ1-1; 7 positions match TRBD1. V dropped 3 bases and J dropped 2; count of bases not matched to a gene: 9. CDR3 size: 15 residues. Germline assignment: CDR1 DFQATT and CDR2 SNEGSKA (reference sequence). CDR3 amino acids: CSASTVRQGNTEAFF. In DNA, the CDR3 is TGCAGTGCTAGTACGGTGAGACAGGGAAACACTGAAGCTTTCTTT.

This clone was recorded once. V is TRBV28 and J is TRBJ2-3; the match to TRBD2 covers 8 bases. Losses at the gene ends were 5 bases for V and 6 bases for J; bases not matched to a gene: 13. The CDR3 sequence is 16 residues long. Germline V gives CDR1 MDHEN, CDR2 SYDVKM. The CDR3 DNA reads as TGTGCCAGCAGTCCCCCCCCGGGAGGGGTAACGGATACGCAGTATTTT. Amino acids: CASSPPPGGVTDTQYF.

V and J are TRBV5-1 and TRBJ1-6; 10 nucleotides agree with TRBD1. This CDR3 region has 17 residues. Germline CDR1 and CDR2: SGHRS and YFSETQ. J gave up 6 bases and V 1 base, and 7 bases lay outside the gene matches. The CDR3 DNA sequence: TGCGCCAGCAGCTTGCTTGGGACAGGGGTGTCTAATTCACCCCTCCACTTT. Translated, it gives CASSLLGTGVSNSPLHF.

The rearrangement joins TRBV6-2 or TRBV6-3 to TRBJ2-1, with D perhaps matching TRBD1 (6 bases). Trimming left V 4 bases short and J 0 bases short, with 19 bases between. Germline loops: CDR1 MNHEY, CDR2 SVGEGT. CDR3 length: 18 residues. CDR3 coding DNA: TGTGCCAGCAGTTGGGGCCAAGGGGGAAGAAGCTCCTACAATGAGCAGTTCTTC. It specifies CASSWGQGGRSSYNEQFF.

This clone has just one count. The chain has TRBV24-1 and TRBJ2-3, with a possible D match to TRBD2 (6 bases). CDR1 KGHDR and CDR2 SFDVKD come from the germline V gene. Trimming took off 1 base at V and 0 bases at J, with 10 bases between the two ends. The CDR3 runs to 16 residues. Written as DNA, the CDR3 is TGTGCCACCAGTGATTTCCCCGGGACTAGCACAGATACGCAGTATTTT. Amino acids: CATSDFPGTSTDTQYF.

The chain carries TRBV7-9 and TRBJ2-1; 9 bases are a match to TRBD2. Per the germline V gene, CDR1 is SEHNR and CDR2 is FQNEAQ (reference sequence). The ends lost 4 bases at V and 4 bases at J; junction bases unmatched: 8. The CDR3 is made up of 16 amino acids. The CDR3: CASSSLGAGGYNEQFF. The CDR3 region has the DNA TGTGCCAGCAGCTCCCTGGGGGCGGGGGGGTACAATGAGCAGTTCTTC.